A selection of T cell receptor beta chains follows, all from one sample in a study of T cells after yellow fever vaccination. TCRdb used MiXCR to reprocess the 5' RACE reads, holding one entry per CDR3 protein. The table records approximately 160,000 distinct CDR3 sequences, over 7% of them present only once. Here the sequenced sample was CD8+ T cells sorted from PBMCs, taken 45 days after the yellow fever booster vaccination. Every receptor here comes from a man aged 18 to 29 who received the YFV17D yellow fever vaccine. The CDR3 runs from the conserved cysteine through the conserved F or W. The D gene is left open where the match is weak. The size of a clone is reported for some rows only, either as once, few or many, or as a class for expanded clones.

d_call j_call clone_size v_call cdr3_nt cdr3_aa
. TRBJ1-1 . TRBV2 TGTGCCAGCAGTCACAGCTTCATGAACACTGAAGCTTTCTTT CASSHSFMNTEAFF
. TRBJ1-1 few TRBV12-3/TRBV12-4 TGTGCCAGCAGTGTGACATACACTGAAGCTTTCTTT CASSVTYTEAFF
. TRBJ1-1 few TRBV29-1 TGCAGCGCTTGGGGGGACACTGAAGCTTTCTTT CSAWGDTEAFF
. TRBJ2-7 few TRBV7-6 TGTGCCAGCAGCCACCCCCAGGGCGAGCAGTACTTC CASSHPQGEQYF
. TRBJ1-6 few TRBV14 TGTGCCAGCAGCCAAGATTATGGGGGGCTCAATTCACCCCTCCACTTT CASSQDYGGLNSPLHF
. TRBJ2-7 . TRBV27 TGTGCCAGCAGTCCCCTAGGTGGGGCGGCCGAGCAGTACTTC CASSPLGGAAEQYF
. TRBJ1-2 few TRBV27 TGTGCCAGTAGTCCGGGGCTCTTTGTGGCTAACTATGGCTACACCTTC CASSPGLFVANYGYTF
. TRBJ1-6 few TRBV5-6 TGTGCCAGCAGCTTCGGGGGATTTTGGGATTCACCCCTCCACTTT CASSFGGFWDSPLHF
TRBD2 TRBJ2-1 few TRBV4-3 TGCGCCAGCACGGCTAGCGGGGGGGCCCAGGATGAGCAGTTCTTC CASTASGGAQDEQFF
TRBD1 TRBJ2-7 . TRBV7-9 TGTGCCAGCAGCTCGCCGGGACAGGGGGCCCACGAGCAGTACTTC CASSSPGQGAHEQYF
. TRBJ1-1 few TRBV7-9 TGTGCCAGCAGCTTAGGAGCCTTTGAAGCTTTCTTT CASSLGAFEAFF
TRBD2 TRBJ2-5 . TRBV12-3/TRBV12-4 TGTGCCAGCAGCTATGGACTAGCGGGGTTCAAAGAGACCCAGTACTTC CASSYGLAGFKETQYF
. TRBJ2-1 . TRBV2 TGTGCCAGCAGTGAACCACGGCTAGCAGACAATGAGCAGTTCTTC CASSEPRLADNEQFF
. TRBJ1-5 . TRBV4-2 TGTGCCAGCAGCCAAGCCAGGTATAGCAATCAGCCCCAGCATTTT CASSQARYSNQPQHF
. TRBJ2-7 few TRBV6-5 TGTGCCAGCAGCCCTAGACGGGACCTACGCGTCGAGCAGTACTTC CASSPRRDLRVEQYF
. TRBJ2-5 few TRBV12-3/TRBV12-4 TGTGCCAGCAGTACCAGGGTAGAGACCCAGTACTTC CASSTRVETQYF